The 19 T cell receptor beta chains given below trace back to one sample, sequenced in a study of shared clonotypes between healthy human individuals. TCRdb's copy holds only in-frame clones and misses some; the assay was immunoSEQ multiplex PCR. Seen here are roughly 170,000 clones, over 50% observed once, and the top ten hold less than 11%. The sample consisted of memory CD4+ T cells sorted from blood. The subset is: CD45RA-negative fraction. Every receptor here comes from a man between 25 and 39 years old in good health.

This rearrangement joins TRBV12-1 to TRBJ2-3; whether TRBD2, the table's D call, matches the DNA was not checked. TRBV12-1 is deemed a pseudogene. This CDR3 comprises 19 residues. The CDR3 sequence: CASSFSRTSGRLGTDTQYF. The DNA for the CDR3 is TGTGCCAGCAGCTTTTCCCGGACTAGCGGGAGGTTGGGCACAGATACGCAGTATTTT.

Regarding this clone: This specimen includes other DNA sequences encoding the same CDR3. The V call is TRBV5-5, the J call TRBJ2-1; D possibly corresponds to TRBD1 (5 bases). The germline V gene encodes CDR1 SGHKS and CDR2 YYEKEE (reference sequence). The germline V and J ends were trimmed by 1 base and 6 bases, with 5 bases remaining between them. This CDR3 region has 12 residues. CDR3: CASSLQGNEQFF. In DNA form, the CDR3 reads TGTGCCAGCAGCTTGCAGGGCAATGAGCAGTTCTTC.

This chain connects TRBV5-5 to TRBJ2-7, with 10 nucleotides matching TRBD1. The CDR3 has 17 amino acids. CDR1 and CDR2 from the germline V gene are SGHKS and YYEKEE (reference sequence). V dropped 4 bases and J dropped 0; count of bases not matched to a gene: 10. DNA for the CDR3: TGTGCCAGCAGCGGAGCCGGGACAGGGGCCAGCTCCTACGAGCAGTACTTC. It codes for CASSGAGTGASSYEQYF.

This clone was observed a few times. This chain uses TRBV6-1 with TRBJ1-1; D unclear. The CDR3 length is 14 residues. V lost 6 bases, J lost 7 bases, and 18 bases lay in between. In germline, CDR1 is MNHNS, CDR2 SASEGT. CDR3 sequence reads: CASRQALSVFEAFF. CDR3 DNA: TGTGCCAGCAGGCAGGCTTTGAGTGTATTTGAAGCTTTCTTT.

In nucleotides, the CDR3 is TGTGCCAGCAGCCCCCCCGAGGGCGGGGAGCTGTTTTTT. It is translated as CASSPPEGGELFF. The rearrangement uses TRBV5-4 and TRBJ2-2; D is perhaps TRBD2 (5 bases). V lost 4 bases to trimming and J lost 7 bases, with 11 bases between them. The length of the CDR3 is 13 residues. CDR1 SGHNT and CDR2 YYREEE come from the germline V gene (reference sequence).

This chain connects TRBV5-1 to TRBJ2-3; unclear D gene. Germline CDR1 SGHRS, CDR2 YFSETQ. This CDR3 region has 15 residues. V was pared by 4 bases and J by 4 bases, with 16 bases between. CDR3 DNA sequence: TGCGCCAGCAGCCCCCGCGGATCTAGGCCAGATACGCAGTATTTT. Translating it yields CASSPRGSRPDTQYF.

This chain uses TRBV28 with TRBJ2-1; D is unclear. Germline V CDR1 and CDR2: MDHEN, SYDVKM. The CDR3 extends over 12 amino acids. V lost 8 bases and J 8 bases, leaving 13 bases between the germline ends. The CDR3 nucleotides are TGTGCCAGCGGCCTTTGGCCCGATGAGCAGTTCTTC. Its protein product is CASGLWPDEQFF.

V is TRBV10-2 and J is TRBJ2-7; tentatively, D is TRBD1 (6 bases). CDR1 is WSHSY and CDR2 is SAAADI in the germline V gene. V lost 8 bases and J 4 bases, leaving 21 bases between the germline ends. The CDR3 totals 15 residues. The CDR3 nucleotides read TGCGCCAGCCGAGGGACACCGGGACACCATTACGAGCAGTACTTC. Translation: CASRGTPGHHYEQYF.

V and J are TRBV5-4 and TRBJ1-2; D is unresolved. Germline V gives CDR1 SGHNT, CDR2 YYREEE (reference sequence). V was cut by 4 bases and J by 1 base, with 14 bases left in between. The CDR3 loop spans 15 amino acids. The CDR3 reads CASSPRTMVNYGYTF. For the CDR3, the DNA is TGTGCCAGCAGCCCTCGAACCATGGTTAACTATGGCTACACCTTC. The full variable domain, rest sourced from reference TRBV5-4 and TRBJ1-2, is ETGVTQSPTHLIKTRGQQVTLRCSSQSGHNTVSWYQQALGQGPQFIFQYYREEENGRGNFPPRFSGLQFPNYSSELNVNALELDDSALYLCASSPRTMVNYGYTFGSGTRLTVV.

The CDR3 sequence is CASRWTGFTDTQYF. DNA for the CDR3: TGCGCCAGCAGATGGACAGGATTCACAGATACGCAGTATTTT. This chain connects TRBV5-1 to TRBJ2-3; 7 positions agree with TRBD1. The ends lost 5 bases at V and 2 bases at J; junction bases unmatched: 5. The CDR3 has 14 amino acids. Looked up from germline, CDR1 is SGHRS and CDR2 is YFSETQ. Supplemented by reference TRBV5-1 and TRBJ2-3, the full variable domain reads KAGVTQTPRYLIKTRGQQVTLSCSPISGHRSVSWYQQTPGQGLQFLFEYFSETQRNKGNFPGRFSGRQFSNSRSEMNVSTLELGDSALYLCASRWTGFTDTQYFGPGTRLTVL.

The V call is TRBV10-1, the J call TRBJ2-5; D is unresolved. Trimming cost V 3 bases and J 4 bases, with 9 bases left between them. CDR1 WNHNN and CDR2 SYGVQD come from the germline V gene (reference sequence). The CDR3 has 13 amino acids. The CDR3: CASSDPFIETQYF. In nucleotides, the CDR3 is TGCGCCAGCAGTGATCCGTTTATAGAGACCCAGTACTTC.

The chain recombines TRBV19 with TRBJ2-1; 7 bases are a match to TRBD1. V was clipped by 6 bases and J by 5 bases; unmatched bases: 7. Per the germline V gene, CDR1 is LNHDA and CDR2 is SQIVND (reference sequence). This CDR3 region has 14 residues. CDR3 sequence (DNA): TGTGCCAGTAGGAGCCGGGACAGAAACAATGAGCAGTTCTTC. Protein sequence: CASRSRDRNNEQFF.

In DNA, the CDR3 is TGTGCCAGCAGTGATTCAGGGGTGAAAGAGCAGTACTTC. This sequence encodes CASSDSGVKEQYF. V gene TRBV2 combines with J gene TRBJ2-7, with a tentative D call TRBD1 (6 bases). Looked up from germline, CDR1 is SNHLY and CDR2 is FYNNEI. V was shortened by 3 bases and J by 7 bases, with 13 bases between the two germline ends. The CDR3 totals 13 residues.

This clone has only one observation. The chain joins TRBV27 to TRBJ2-5; TRBD1 aligns across 8 bases. The CDR3 spans 14 residues. V lost 6 bases, J lost 6 bases, and 9 bases stayed unmatched. Germline CDR1 reads MNHEY; CDR2 reads SMNVEV (reference sequence). The CDR3 DNA sequence: TGTGCCAGCAGCCCATTAGGACAGGGCCAGACCCAGTACTTC. Protein: CASSPLGQGQTQYF.

This clone was detected only a few times. V is TRBV5-6 and J is TRBJ2-7, with 7 nucleotides matching TRBD1. Per germline, CDR1 SGHDT and CDR2 YYEEEE. Trimming cost V 10 bases and J 3 bases; bases outside gene matches: 10. CDR3 length: 13 residues. The CDR3 here is CASSSGTVYEQYF. DNA of the CDR3: TGTGCCTCCTCGTCCGGGACAGTCTACGAGCAGTACTTC.

This chain connects TRBV28 to TRBJ2-5, with D possibly called TRBD1 or TRBD2 (6 bases each). Per the germline V gene, CDR1 is MDHEN and CDR2 is SYDVKM. The CDR3 has 15 amino acids. Trimming cost V 4 bases and J 6 bases, with 18 bases left between them. The chain's CDR3 is CASSWGDTGRQTQYF. In nucleotides, the CDR3 is TGTGCCAGCAGTTGGGGGGACACCGGAAGACAGACCCAGTACTTC.

The chain is built from TRBV5-1 and TRBJ2-3; tentative D call: TRBD1 (5 bases). Trimming stripped 4 bases from V and 0 bases from J, with 12 bases between. The CDR3 runs 15 residues. Per the germline V gene, CDR1 is SGHRS and CDR2 is YFSETQ. CDR3 sequence (DNA): TGCGCCAGCAGCCCGGTGGGGCACAGCACAGATACGCAGTATTTT. It encodes CASSPVGHSTDTQYF.

This CDR3 reads CASKGQGASYEQYF. The CDR3 DNA reads as TGTGCCAGCAAAGGACAGGGGGCCTCCTACGAGCAGTACTTC. V usage is TRBV27 and J usage is TRBJ2-7; 11 positions match TRBD1. The CDR3 is 14 residues long. The V gene's germline CDR1 is MNHEY and CDR2 SMNVEV (reference sequence). With 7 bases clipped from V and 0 bases from J, the junction kept 2 bases outside the gene matches.

The chain has TRBV27 and TRBJ2-1, with 8 bases lining up with TRBD2. Trimming cost V 5 bases and J 8 bases; bases outside gene matches: 11. The CDR3 spans 15 residues. Germline V lookup: CDR1 MNHEY, CDR2 SMNVEV (reference sequence). CDR3 residues: CASSTPGTSVHEQFF. The DNA for the CDR3 is TGTGCCAGCAGTACGCCCGGGACTAGTGTTCATGAGCAGTTCTTC.